This is a list of T cell receptor beta chains from one sample in a study of blood T cell repertoires in COVID-19. Here immunoSEQ multiplex PCR was the method, and the copy in TCRdb shows in-frame clones only, minus some. Among 310,000 or so clones, roughly 90% were seen once, and the ten largest hold approximately 1.5%. The material sequenced was PBMCs or T cells enriched from blood (not recorded which). These receptors all stem from a woman between 18 and 29 years old with acute COVID-19. Both conserved end residues are part of each CDR3. A D gene is named only where the DNA matches it firmly. Only some rows state a clone size, as once, few, many or a class for expanded clones.

CDR3nt | CDR3aa | abundance | j_gene | len | d_gene | v_gene
TGTGCCAGTAGTATCGCCGGGACACTGTACAATGAGCAGTTCTTC | CASSIAGTLYNEQFF | - | TRBJ2-1 | 15 | - | TRBV19
TGTGCCAGCAGTGAATCAGGGGAGACAGATACGCAGTATTTT | CASSESGETDTQYF | once | TRBJ2-3 | 14 | - | TRBV25-1
TGTGCCAGCAGTTTATCGAGGACAGGGGGCCCAGATACGCAGTATTTT | CASSLSRTGGPDTQYF | - | TRBJ2-3 | 16 | TRBD1 | TRBV28
TGTGCCAGCAGTCATAGCGGGAGGGCCATCGGGGAGCTGTTTTTT | CASSHSGRAIGELFF | once | TRBJ2-2 | 15 | TRBD2 | TRBV7-2
TGTGCCAGCAGCCAGTTTTTGGGGAAAACGACAGGATCCACCGGGGAGCTGTTTTTT | CASSQFLGKTTGSTGELFF | - | TRBJ2-2 | 19 | - | TRBV7-2
TGTGCCTTCTCCTCCGGGACTAATCAGCCCCAGCATTTT | CAFSSGTNQPQHF | - | TRBJ1-5 | 13 | - | TRBV30
TGTGCCAGCTCACAAAGGACTACCCAGAGCTCCTACAATGAGCAGTTCTTC | CASSQRTTQSSYNEQFF | - | TRBJ2-1 | 17 | - | TRBV18
TGTGCCAGCAGGCTGACTAGCGGGAGCCACGAGCAGTACTTC | CASRLTSGSHEQYF | - | TRBJ2-7 | 14 | TRBD2 | TRBV3-1/TRBV3-2
TGTGCCACCAGTAAACAGGCCTGGGAAGAGCAGTACTTC | CATSKQAWEEQYF | - | TRBJ2-7 | 13 | - | TRBV24-1
TGTGCCAGCTCAGAAGGGACTAGCGGGAGATATGAGCAGTTCTTC | CASSEGTSGRYEQFF | - | TRBJ2-1 | 15 | TRBD2 | TRBV18
TGTGCCAGCAGCTTGGACAGGCAAGAGACCCAGTACTTC | CASSLDRQETQYF | - | TRBJ2-5 | 13 | - | TRBV5-4
TGCGCCAGCAGCTTGCTCCGCGGTATCCAATACTTC | CASSLLRGIQYF | - | TRBJ2-7 | 12 | - | TRBV5-1
TGTGCCTGGGGGGGACAGGGGGGCGCAGATACGCAGTATTTT | CAWGGQGGADTQYF | - | TRBJ2-3 | 14 | TRBD1 | TRBV30
TGTGCCTGGAGTGTCGGGACAGGGACTAGCAATCAGCCCCAGCATTTT | CAWSVGTGTSNQPQHF | - | TRBJ1-5 | 16 | TRBD1 | TRBV30
TGTGCCTGGAGGGGAGTCGGTGAAAAACTGTTTTTT | CAWRGVGEKLFF | - | TRBJ1-4 | 12 | - | TRBV30
TGTGCCAGCAGCTTTTCCGGGACAGGGACGCATGAGCAGTTCTTC | CASSFSGTGTHEQFF | - | TRBJ2-1 | 15 | TRBD1 | TRBV7-9
TGTGCCAGTAGTGGAAACAACAGGGTACTTACTGGAAACACCATATATTTT | CASSGNNRVLTGNTIYF | many | TRBJ1-3 | 17 | - | TRBV19
TGTGCCAGCACCCCCCTCGGTAGCGCAGATACGCAGTATTTT | CASTPLGSADTQYF | - | TRBJ2-3 | 14 | - | TRBV5-6
TGTGCTACGGCGGTGGGGAGAGTTACTGAAGCTTTCTTT | CATAVGRVTEAFF | - | TRBJ1-1 | 13 | - | TRBV12-5
TGCAGTGCTAGTGAGCGTACGAACACTGAAGCTTTCTTT | CSASERTNTEAFF | once | TRBJ1-1 | 13 | - | TRBV20-1
TGTGCCAGCAGCCAAGGTCAGGCTAGCCTCGGCGAGCAGTACTTC | CASSQGQASLGEQYF | - | TRBJ2-7 | 15 | - | TRBV4-2
TGCGCCAGCAGTGAAGGACTAGCGGGAGTTGCGTACGAGCAGTACTTC | CASSEGLAGVAYEQYF | - | TRBJ2-7 | 16 | TRBD2 | TRBV10-2
TGTGCCAGTAGTATAGTCCCTAGCGGACTAAGGGAGCAGTTCTTC | CASSIVPSGLREQFF | once | TRBJ2-1 | 15 | TRBD2 | TRBV19
TGTGCCAGCAGAAAGTCCGACGCGGCTGAAGCTTTCTTT | CASRKSDAAEAFF | - | TRBJ1-1 | 13 | - | TRBV4-2
TGTGCCAGCAGTACCCGACAGAACACTGAAGCTTTCTTT | CASSTRQNTEAFF | - | TRBJ1-1 | 13 | - | TRBV28
TGTGCCAGCAGCCTATTAACAGGGATGTCACCCCTCCACTTT | CASSLLTGMSPLHF | - | TRBJ1-6 | 14 | - | TRBV5-6
TGTGCCAGTCGCCCAAGAACGAGCTCCTACAATGAGCAGTTCTTC | CASRPRTSSYNEQFF | - | TRBJ2-1 | 15 | - | TRBV19
TGTGCCACCAGCTCCATTGGGACAGGGCATCAGCCCCAGCATTTT | CATSSIGTGHQPQHF | - | TRBJ1-5 | 15 | TRBD1 | TRBV15
TGTGCCAGCAGCTTAGACAGGTCCTACGAGCAGTACTTC | CASSLDRSYEQYF | - | TRBJ2-7 | 13 | - | TRBV7-8
TGTGCCAGCAGCCCAACGACAGGGACAGCGCCTGAAAAACTGTTTTTT | CASSPTTGTAPEKLFF | - | TRBJ1-4 | 16 | TRBD1 | TRBV7-9
TGCGCCAGCAGCCTCGCCAGTAGCTCTCCCACTGAAGCTTTCTTT | CASSLASSSPTEAFF | - | TRBJ1-1 | 15 | - | TRBV4-1
TGTGCCATTAAGGACAGCCCCCCCACTGAAGCTTTCTTT | CAIKDSPPTEAFF | - | TRBJ1-1 | 13 | - | TRBV10-3
TGTGCCAGCAGTTACACTAGCGGGAGCTACGAGCAGTACTTC | CASSYTSGSYEQYF | - | TRBJ2-7 | 14 | TRBD2 | TRBV28
TGCAGCGTAGGGGACAATGGCTACACCTTC | CSVGDNGYTF | - | TRBJ1-2 | 10 | - | TRBV29-1
TGCGCCAGCAGAGACAGGGGAGCCTACAATGAGCAGTTCTTC | CASRDRGAYNEQFF | - | TRBJ2-1 | 14 | TRBD1 | TRBV10-2
TGTGCCATTTTGCGGGAGTCCGGGGAGCTGTTTTTT | CAILRESGELFF | - | TRBJ2-2 | 12 | TRBD2 | TRBV19
TGTGCCAGCAGTTACAGGGCTAGCGGGAGCACAGATACGCAGTATTTT | CASSYRASGSTDTQYF | - | TRBJ2-3 | 16 | TRBD2 | TRBV6-5
TGTGCCAGCAGCCAAGTACTAGCGGCGAACACCGGGGAGCTGTTTTTT | CASSQVLAANTGELFF | - | TRBJ2-2 | 16 | TRBD2 | TRBV4-2
TGTGCCAGCAGCCCCGACACCTTCTCGCAGTACTTC | CASSPDTFSQYF | - | TRBJ2-7 | 12 | - | TRBV28
TGTGCCAGCAGCTTGTGGGCAGCAGGGGATCAGCCCCAGCATTTT | CASSLWAAGDQPQHF | - | TRBJ1-5 | 15 | - | TRBV7-2
TGTGCCAGCAGCCGGGGGGGACAGCGTGCAACTAATGAAAAACTGTTTTTT | CASSRGGQRATNEKLFF | - | TRBJ1-4 | 17 | TRBD1 | TRBV5-4
TGTGCCAGCAGTTTGACAGGGGGCACGACTGAAGCTTTCTTT | CASSLTGGTTEAFF | - | TRBJ1-1 | 14 | TRBD1 | TRBV28
TGTGCCAGCAGCAAAAAGGACCCCGCCTTGCCGGGAAATCAGCCCCAGCATTTT | CASSKKDPALPGNQPQHF | few | TRBJ1-5 | 18 | - | TRBV21-1
TGTGCCAGCAGCTTAACGCCAGGGCCAACCTACGAGCAGTACTTC | CASSLTPGPTYEQYF | - | TRBJ2-7 | 15 | - | TRBV7-3
TGTGCCAGCAGCGACAGGGGGCACAATAATGAAAAACTGTTTTTT | CASSDRGHNNEKLFF | - | TRBJ1-4 | 15 | TRBD1 | TRBV7-9
TGCGCCAGCAGCCAAGATCGTGCCAGGGGGCTATACCAGCCCCAGCATTTT | CASSQDRARGLYQPQHF | - | TRBJ1-5 | 17 | TRBD1 | TRBV4-1
TGTGCCAGCAGTTTAAGCGGGAGAGTCTACAATGAGCAGTTCTTC | CASSLSGRVYNEQFF | few | TRBJ2-1 | 15 | TRBD2 | TRBV27
TGTGCCAGCTCACGCCAGGGAAGCGATCAGCCCCAGCATTTT | CASSRQGSDQPQHF | - | TRBJ1-5 | 14 | - | TRBV18
TGTGCCAGCAGCTTAGACGGGACAAGGAACACCGGGGAGCTGTTTTTT | CASSLDGTRNTGELFF | once | TRBJ2-2 | 16 | - | TRBV11-3
TGTGCCAGCAGTGAATTACTAGCGGGAGACACCGGGGAGCTGTTTTTT | CASSELLAGDTGELFF | - | TRBJ2-2 | 16 | TRBD2 | TRBV6-1